A single sample gave rise to the 12 T cell receptor beta chains below, sequenced in a study of cytomegalovirus exposure and HLA in healthy donors. Primers: 60 Vbeta forward and 13 Jbeta reverse. Assay: immunoSEQ multiplex PCR; the TCRdb copy retains only in-frame clones and omits some. The sample holds roughly 70,000 clones, 65% to 70% seen once. Sequencing was carried out using PBMCs. These receptors originate from a male donor in good health and CMV-seropositive.

In this sample, this clone turned up a few times. The chain joins TRBV6-5 to TRBJ1-6; 9 nucleotides line up with TRBD1. Per germline, CDR1 MNHEY and CDR2 SVGAGI. The V and J ends lost 8 bases and 9 bases, in that order; junction bases with no gene match: 5. The CDR3 covers 13 residues. The CDR3 nucleotides read TGTGCCAGCGGCCGGGACAGGGTTTCACCCCTCCACTTT. Translating it yields CASGRDRVSPLHF.

In DNA, the CDR3 is TGTGCCAGCAGTTTACCTATTACCGGGACTAGCGGCTACGAGCAGTACTTC. Protein: CASSLPITGTSGYEQYF. This rearrangement joins TRBV28 to TRBJ2-7, with 11 bases fitting TRBD2. The length of the CDR3 is 17 residues. V gave up 2 bases and J gave up 3 bases; unmatched junction bases: 9. Looked up from germline, CDR1 is MDHEN and CDR2 is SYDVKM.

V and J are TRBV6-1 and TRBJ2-7; TRBD2 agrees at 12 bases. After removal of 6 bases from V and 6 bases from J, the junction contained 9 bases not matched to a gene. The CDR3 totals 15 residues. From germline, CDR1 is MNHNS and CDR2 SASEGT. DNA for the CDR3: TGTGCCAGCAGACCCGGGACTAGCGGGTTAAGCGAGCAGTACTTC. It codes for CASRPGTSGLSEQYF.

The rearrangement joins TRBV15 to TRBJ1-1; D is perhaps TRBD1 (5 bases). Trimming took off 3 bases at V and 1 base at J, with 9 bases between the two ends. There are 14 residues in the CDR3. Looked up from germline, CDR1 is LNHNV and CDR2 is YYDKDF (reference sequence). CDR3 nucleotides: TGTGCCACCAGCAGCAGGGCGGAGAACACTGAAGCTTTCTTT. As protein: CATSSRAENTEAFF.

V gene TRBV15 combines with J gene TRBJ2-1, with TRBD2 matching 7 bases. The CDR3 spans 19 residues. Germline lookup yields CDR1 LNHNV and CDR2 YYDKDF (reference sequence). Unmatched junction bases numbered 15, after V lost 0 bases and J lost 4 bases. The CDR3 sequence is CATSRDPAYPGGGYNEQFF. Written as DNA, the CDR3 is TGTGCCACCAGCAGAGATCCGGCCTACCCGGGAGGAGGGTACAATGAGCAGTTCTTC.

The rearrangement joins TRBV29-1 to TRBJ1-4; D is possibly TRBD1 (5 bases). The ends were cut back, 5 bases at V and 7 bases at J, with 14 bases in the middle. Germline CDR1 reads SQVTM; CDR2 reads ANQGSEA. This CDR3 has 13 amino acids. Written as DNA, the CDR3 is TGCAGCGTTAGGGGCCATCTGGGTGAAAAACTGTTTTTT. Translated: CSVRGHLGEKLFF. The whole variable domain, remainder taken from reference TRBV29-1 and TRBJ1-4, is SAVISQKPSRDICQRGTSLTIQCQVDSQVTMMFWYRQQPGQSLTLIATANQGSEATYESGFVIDKFPISRPNLTFSTLTVSNMSPEDSSIYLCSVRGHLGEKLFFGSGTQLSVL.

The V and J genes are TRBV5-6 and TRBJ2-1; D is perhaps TRBD2 (5 bases). The CDR3 is 15 residues long. Deletions cut 0 bases from V and 10 bases from J, with 17 bases between. Germline-derived CDR1 and CDR2 are SGHDT and YYEEEE. CDR3 sequence (DNA): TGTGCCAGCAGCTTGGCCGGAGGCGCGATGGGCGAGCAGTTCTTC. It specifies CASSLAGGAMGEQFF.

This chain uses TRBV27 with TRBJ1-2; D gene uncertain. Germline assignment: CDR1 MNHEY and CDR2 SMNVEV (reference sequence). Trimming removed 6 bases at V and 5 bases at J, with 10 bases between. This CDR3 region has 12 residues. DNA of the CDR3: TGTGCCAGCAGATCAGGAGGGTATGGCTACACCTTC. It codes for CASRSGGYGYTF.

This clone appeared a few times. This sequence joins TRBV6-5 and TRBJ2-1, with D perhaps matching TRBD2 (5 bases). V lost 7 bases, J lost 8 bases, and 21 bases lay in between. CDR3 length: 15 amino acids. Per germline, CDR1 MNHEY and CDR2 SVGAGI. CDR3 residues: CASKEESHIGDEQFF. CDR3 coding DNA: TGTGCCAGCAAGGAGGAGTCCCATATCGGGGATGAGCAGTTCTTC.

The V and J genes are TRBV6-5 and TRBJ2-3, with a tentative D call TRBD2 (6 bases). The CDR3 runs to 15 residues. V lost 4 bases and J 0 bases, leaving 11 bases between the germline ends. CDR1 MNHEY and CDR2 SVGAGI come from the germline V gene. The CDR3 nucleotides are TGTGCCAGCAGTTTACGCGGGGATAGCACAGATACGCAGTATTTT. The encoded protein is CASSLRGDSTDTQYF.

This rearrangement joins TRBV10-3 to TRBJ2-1, with TRBD1 matching over 8 bases. With V trimmed by 0 bases and J by 5 bases, 3 bases remained unmatched. This CDR3 has 15 residues. Per the germline V gene, CDR1 is ENHRY and CDR2 is SYGVKD. CDR3 bases: TGTGCCATCAGTGAGTCGGGGACAGGTCACAATGAGCAGTTCTTC. It encodes CAISESGTGHNEQFF.

The chain carries TRBV7-3 and TRBJ2-3, with a possible D match to TRBD2 (6 bases). Between the trimmed V and J ends, which lost 5 bases and 3 bases, there was a span of 15 bases. Germline CDR1 is SGHTA and CDR2 is FQGTGA. The CDR3 is made up of 15 amino acids. The CDR3 spells CASSPDSGGTDTQYF. DNA of the CDR3: TGTGCCAGCAGCCCGGATAGCGGTGGGACAGATACGCAGTATTTT. Filled out from reference TRBV7-3 and TRBJ2-3, the complete variable domain reads GAGVSQTPSNKVTEKGKYVELRCDPISGHTALYWYRQSLGQGPEFLIYFQGTGAADDSGLPNDRFFAVRPEGSVSTLKIQRTERGDSAVYLCASSPDSGGTDTQYFGPGTRLTVL.